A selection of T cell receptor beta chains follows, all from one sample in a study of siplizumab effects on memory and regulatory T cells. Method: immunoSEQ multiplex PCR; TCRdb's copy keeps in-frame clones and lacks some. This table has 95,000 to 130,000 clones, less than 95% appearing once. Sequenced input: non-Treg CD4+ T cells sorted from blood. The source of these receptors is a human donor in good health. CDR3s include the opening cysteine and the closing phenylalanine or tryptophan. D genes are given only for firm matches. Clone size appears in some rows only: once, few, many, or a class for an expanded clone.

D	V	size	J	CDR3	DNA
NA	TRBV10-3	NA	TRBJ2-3	CAIRFQDYTDTQYF	TGTGCCATCAGGTTCCAGGATTACACAGATACGCAGTATTTT
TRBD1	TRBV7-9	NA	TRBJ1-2	CASSPMTGSRVDYGYTF	TGTGCCAGCAGCCCGATGACAGGGTCTAGGGTCGACTATGGCTACACCTTC
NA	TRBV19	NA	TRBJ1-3	CASSILGPTGNTIYF	TGTGCCAGTAGTATCTTGGGCCCTACTGGAAACACCATATATTTT
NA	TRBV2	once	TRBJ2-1	CASNGRGDYNEQFF	TGTGCCAGCAATGGTAGGGGAGATTACAATGAGCAGTTCTTC
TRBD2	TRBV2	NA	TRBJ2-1	CASRPGTSVDEQFF	TGTGCCAGCAGGCCCGGGACTAGTGTTGATGAGCAGTTCTTC
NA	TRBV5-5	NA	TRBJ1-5	CASSLAAHVDDPGQPQHF	TGTGCCAGCAGCTTGGCAGCTCACGTTGACGATCCAGGTCAGCCCCAGCATTTT
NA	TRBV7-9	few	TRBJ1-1	CASSQQVNTEAFF	TGTGCCAGCAGCCAGCAGGTGAACACTGAAGCTTTCTTT
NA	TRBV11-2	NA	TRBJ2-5	CASSRRGSGNQETQYF	TGTGCCAGCAGCCGACGAGGGTCGGGAAACCAAGAGACCCAGTACTTC
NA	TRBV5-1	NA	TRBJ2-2	CASSFSDTGELFF	TGCGCCAGCAGCTTTTCGGACACCGGGGAGCTGTTTTTT
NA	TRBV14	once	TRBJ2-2	CASSQDAQLFELFF	TGTGCCAGCAGCCAAGATGCACAGCTCTTTGAGCTGTTTTTT
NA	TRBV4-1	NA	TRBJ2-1	CASSHPAQGDEQFF	TGCGCCAGCAGCCACCCCGCCCAGGGCGATGAGCAGTTCTTC
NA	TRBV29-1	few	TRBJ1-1	CSVEPGRVAFF	TGCAGCGTTGAACCGGGGCGGGTTGCTTTCTTT
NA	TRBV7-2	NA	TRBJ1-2	CASSLVIFYGYTF	TGTGCCAGCAGCTTAGTAATCTTCTATGGCTACACCTTC
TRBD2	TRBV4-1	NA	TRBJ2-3	CASSLSWTSGVADTQYF	TGCGCCAGCAGCCTCTCATGGACTAGTGGGGTGGCAGATACGCAGTATTTT
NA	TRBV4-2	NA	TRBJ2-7	CASSQDLGTGLISYEQYF	TGTGCCAGCAGCCAAGATTTGGGAACAGGGCTAATCTCCTACGAGCAGTACTTC
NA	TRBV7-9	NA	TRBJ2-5	CATTGFDGTQETQYF	TGTGCCACGACCGGGTTTGACGGGACCCAAGAGACCCAGTACTTC
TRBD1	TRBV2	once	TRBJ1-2	CASSEEGYRGYGYTF	TGTGCCAGCAGTGAAGAGGGGTACAGGGGCTATGGCTACACCTTC
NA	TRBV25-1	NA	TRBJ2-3	CASSGTARDTQYF	TGTGCCAGCAGTGGGACAGCTCGAGATACGCAGTATTTT
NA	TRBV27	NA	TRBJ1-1	CASSSPGQNTEAFF	TGTGCCAGCAGTTCTCCCGGACAGAACACTGAAGCTTTCTTT
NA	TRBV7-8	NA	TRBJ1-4	CASSPREGANEKLFF	TGTGCCAGCAGTCCTCGGGAGGGGGCTAATGAAAAACTGTTTTTT
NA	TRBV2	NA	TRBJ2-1	CASTLRNMGENEQFF	TGTGCCAGCACCTTAAGAAACATGGGCGAAAATGAGCAGTTCTTC
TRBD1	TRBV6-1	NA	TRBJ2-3	CATDPGQGLYTQYF	TGTGCCACAGACCCGGGACAGGGGTTATATACGCAGTATTTT
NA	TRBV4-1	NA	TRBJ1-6	CASSQSLPGRERAYNSPLHF	TGCGCCAGCAGCCAAAGTTTGCCCGGCCGTGAGAGGGCCTATAATTCACCCCTCCACTTT
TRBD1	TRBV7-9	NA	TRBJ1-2	CASSVATGVGYGYTF	TGTGCCAGCAGCGTCGCGACAGGGGTCGGTTATGGCTACACCTTC
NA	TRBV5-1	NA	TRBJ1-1	CASSLIGGGLNTEAFF	TGCGCCAGCAGCTTGATCGGGGGCGGACTGAACACTGAAGCTTTCTTT
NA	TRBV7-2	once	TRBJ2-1	CASSFQGGRGEQFF	TGTGCCAGCAGCTTCCAGGGTGGACGGGGTGAGCAGTTCTTC
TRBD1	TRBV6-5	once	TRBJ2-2	CASSLWTGKSGELFF	TGTGCCAGCAGCCTTTGGACAGGGAAGTCCGGGGAGCTGTTTTTT
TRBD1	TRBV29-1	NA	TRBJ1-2	CSTATGDYGYTF	TGCAGCACCGCGACAGGGGACTATGGCTACACCTTC
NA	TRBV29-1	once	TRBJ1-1	CSVAARVGNTEAFF	TGCAGCGTTGCCGCCAGGGTGGGGAACACTGAAGCTTTCTTT
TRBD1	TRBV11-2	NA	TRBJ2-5	CASSLGGTGGAETQYF	TGTGCCAGCAGCTTAGGGGGGACAGGGGGCGCGGAGACCCAGTACTTC
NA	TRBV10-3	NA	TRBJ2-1	CAISPGPSKDEQFF	TGTGCCATCAGTCCGGGACCGTCAAAGGATGAGCAGTTCTTC
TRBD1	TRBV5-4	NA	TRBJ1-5	CASSSGQGVDQPQHF	TGTGCCAGCAGTTCCGGACAGGGGGTGGATCAGCCCCAGCATTTT
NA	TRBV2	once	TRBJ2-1	CASTPRRSSYNEQFF	TGTGCCAGCACCCCCCGTAGGAGCTCCTACAATGAGCAGTTCTTC
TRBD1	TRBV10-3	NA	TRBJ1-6	CAISPGQRYNSPLHF	TGTGCCATCAGCCCGGGACAGAGATATAATTCACCCCTCCACTTT
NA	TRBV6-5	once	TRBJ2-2	CASSPTWTGGRELFF	TGTGCCAGCAGTCCAACCTGGACGGGCGGCCGGGAGCTGTTTTTT
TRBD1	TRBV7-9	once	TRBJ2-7	CASSPRYPRTNQGAYEQYF	TGTGCCAGCAGCCCCCGATACCCCCGGACCAACCAGGGGGCTTACGAGCAGTACTTC
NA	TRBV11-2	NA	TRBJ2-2	CASSFSTGELFF	TGTGCCAGCAGCTTTTCGACCGGGGAGCTGTTTTTT
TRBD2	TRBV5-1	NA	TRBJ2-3	CASSLAGRASGSGDTQYF	TGCGCCAGCAGCTTGGCGGGGAGGGCTAGCGGGAGTGGAGATACGCAGTATTTT
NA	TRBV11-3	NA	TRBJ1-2	CASSLGGRGYTF	TGTGCCAGCAGCTTGGGGGGGCGGGGCTACACCTTC
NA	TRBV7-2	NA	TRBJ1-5	CASSLALDQPQHF	TGTGCCAGCAGCTTAGCCCTAGATCAGCCCCAGCATTTT
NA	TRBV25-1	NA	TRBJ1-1	CASRITAGNTEAFF	TGTGCCAGCAGAATAACCGCCGGGAACACTGAAGCTTTCTTT
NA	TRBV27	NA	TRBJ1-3	CASSSGNTIYF	TGTGCCAGCAGTTCTGGAAACACCATATATTTT
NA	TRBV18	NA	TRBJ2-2	CASSPRQHVGELFF	TGTGCCAGCTCACCTCGACAGCACGTCGGGGAGCTGTTTTTT
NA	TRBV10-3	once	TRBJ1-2	CAISDGGARGYTF	TGTGCCATCAGTGATGGGGGGGCGCGAGGCTACACCTTC
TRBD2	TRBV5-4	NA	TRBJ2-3	CASSLRLAGVPTDTQYF	TGTGCCAGCAGCTTACGACTAGCGGGGGTTCCCACAGATACGCAGTATTTT
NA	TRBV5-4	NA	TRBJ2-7	CASSFPHAQAYEQYF	TGTGCCAGCAGCTTCCCCCACGCTCAGGCCTACGAGCAGTACTTC